These T cell receptor beta chains were read from a single sample in a study of PD-L1 blockade in urothelial cancer. Here immunoSEQ multiplex PCR was the method, and the copy in TCRdb shows in-frame clones only, minus some. Of 30,000 to 40,000 clones listed, over 75% were seen once; the top ten hold around 14%. Here the sequenced sample was PBMCs, taken around atezolizumab (anti-PD-L1) treatment. These receptors were collected from a man aged 60 to 69 with urothelial cancer. Each CDR3 is given with its conserved first and last residue. Fields, in order: clone size, J gene, D gene, V gene, CDR3 length, CDR3 protein, CDR3 DNA. The D gene is left open where the match is weak. Expanded clones are given a class, and other clones once, few, many or no size at all.

NA,TRBJ1-5,NA,TRBV19,14,CASSIDMGHQPQHF,TGTGCCAGTAGTATAGACATGGGGCATCAGCCCCAGCATTTT
few,TRBJ1-1,NA,TRBV7-3,12,CASSSARGEAFF,TGTGCCAGCAGCTCAGCCCGGGGTGAAGCTTTCTTT
NA,TRBJ2-7,NA,TRBV7-2,14,CASRPRDSLHEQYF,TGTGCCAGCAGGCCCCGGGACTCCCTACACGAGCAGTACTTC
few,TRBJ2-5,NA,TRBV7-9,16,CASSQVLWGPGETQYF,TGTGCCAGCAGCCAGGTGCTTTGGGGGCCGGGAGAGACCCAGTACTTC
NA,TRBJ2-4,NA,TRBV18,15,CASSPQREDKNIQYF,TGTGCCAGCTCACCACAGCGAGAGGACAAAAACATTCAGTACTTC
NA,TRBJ2-2,NA,TRBV21-1,16,CASSNSDYENTGELFF,TGTGCCAGCAGCAACTCAGACTACGAGAACACCGGGGAGCTGTTTTTT
NA,TRBJ2-5,NA,TRBV18,13,CASSPKGRETQYF,TGTGCCAGCTCACCAAAGGGGAGGGAGACCCAGTACTTC
NA,TRBJ1-3,TRBD1,TRBV10-3,11,CATGQGSTIYF,TGTGCCACCGGACAGGGAAGCACCATATATTTT
NA,TRBJ2-7,NA,TRBV11-2,11,CASSEMDEQYF,TGTGCCAGCAGCGAGATGGACGAGCAGTACTTC
NA,TRBJ2-2,TRBD2,TRBV7-2,16,CASSQQGSGRIRELFF,TGTGCCAGCAGCCAACAGGGTAGCGGGAGAATCCGGGAGCTGTTTTTT
NA,TRBJ2-1,NA,TRBV25-1,17,CASGPPRVGGSNNEQFF,TGTGCCAGCGGACCCCCCAGGGTGGGGGGATCTAACAATGAGCAGTTCTTC
NA,TRBJ2-5,NA,TRBV5-1,15,CASRGDTLGEETQYF,TGCGCCAGCAGGGGGGACACCCTAGGGGAAGAGACCCAGTACTTC
NA,TRBJ2-5,TRBD1,TRBV6-1,14,CATVTGTGEETQYF,TGTGCCACCGTCACCGGGACAGGAGAAGAGACCCAGTACTTC
NA,TRBJ2-7,NA,TRBV5-1,13,CASSLLSQGEQYF,TGCGCCAGCAGCTTGTTATCACAGGGAGAGCAGTACTTC
NA,TRBJ1-1,NA,TRBV18,13,CASSPDGSFEAFF,TGTGCCAGCTCACCCGACGGGTCTTTTGAAGCTTTCTTT
NA,TRBJ2-3,TRBD2,TRBV15,16,CATSIPGGGSPDTQYF,TGTGCCACCAGCATCCCAGGCGGCGGGAGTCCAGATACGCAGTATTTT
NA,TRBJ1-1,NA,TRBV6-4,13,CASSLDRNTEAFF,TGTGCCAGCAGTTTGGACAGGAACACTGAAGCTTTCTTT
NA,TRBJ2-7,NA,TRBV21-1,16,CASSKKKRLSSYEQYF,TGTGCCAGCAGCAAAAAGAAGCGGTTAAGCTCCTACGAGCAGTACTTC
NA,TRBJ1-2,NA,TRBV11-2,13,CASSFRELFGYTF,TGTGCCAGCAGCTTTCGGGAGTTGTTTGGCTACACCTTC
NA,TRBJ2-5,TRBD1,TRBV7-6,15,CASSLAGQGEETQYF,TGTGCCAGCAGCTTAGCGGGACAGGGTGAAGAGACCCAGTACTTC
NA,TRBJ1-2,NA,TRBV5-1,13,CASSPTGTDGYTF,TGCGCCAGCAGCCCTACAGGGACCGATGGCTACACCTTC
NA,TRBJ1-6,TRBD1,TRBV2,14,CASREGQGESPLHF,TGTGCCAGCAGAGAAGGACAGGGGGAATCACCCCTCCACTTT
NA,TRBJ2-3,TRBD1,TRBV7-9,15,CASSTHRGSPDTQYF,TGTGCCAGCAGCACACACAGGGGAAGCCCAGATACGCAGTATTTT